Below, 15 T cell receptor beta chains from the same sample are listed, as sequenced in a study of cytomegalovirus exposure and HLA in healthy donors. Libraries were prepared by immunoSEQ multiplex PCR; TCRdb keeps only in-frame clonotypes and omits some of them. The top ten hold 3% to 3.5% of the sample, which has a few hundred thousand clones, around 91% seen once. Material: PBMCs. The receptors here all came from a woman in her 30s in good health and CMV-seronegative.

This chain connects TRBV5-4 to TRBJ2-1; 10 bases are shared with TRBD1. Trimming at V came to 3 bases and at J to 5 bases, leaving 11 bases not matched to a gene. CDR3 length: 17 amino acids. From germline, CDR1 is SGHNT and CDR2 YYREEE (reference sequence). The DNA for the CDR3 is TGTGCCAGCAGCTATATGTCCGGGACAGGGGCTAACAATGAGCAGTTCTTC. Its translation: CASSYMSGTGANNEQFF. Based on the CDR3 plus reference TRBV5-4 and TRBJ2-1, the full variable domain is ETGVTQSPTHLIKTRGQQVTLRCSSQSGHNTVSWYQQALGQGPQFIFQYYREEENGRGNFPPRFSGLQFPNYSSELNVNALELDDSALYLCASSYMSGTGANNEQFFGPGTRLTVL.

The rearrangement joins TRBV5-4 to TRBJ2-3; weak D call: TRBD2 (5 bases). This CDR3 is 15 amino acids long. The V gene lost 3 bases and the J gene lost 4 bases, with 15 bases spanning the gap. The germline CDR1 and CDR2 sequences are SGHNT and YYREEE (reference sequence). This CDR3 is CASSSDPGWADTQYF. The CDR3 DNA reads as TGTGCCAGCAGCTCGGACCCGGGGTGGGCAGATACGCAGTATTTT.

V is TRBV6-5 and J is TRBJ1-2; TRBD1 might be the D (5 bases). V lost 3 bases and J 8 bases, leaving 22 bases between the germline ends. CDR1 and CDR2 from the germline V gene are MNHEY and SVGAGI. This CDR3 region has 16 residues. In nucleotides, the CDR3 is TGTGCCAGCAGTTATGGGGGTTCCCTGGCCCAGACCGGCTACACCTTC. Encoded protein: CASSYGGSLAQTGYTF.

This clone occurred once. This chain links TRBV7-9 with TRBJ1-2; D call uncertain. Germline CDR1 reads SEHNR; CDR2 reads FQNEAQ (reference sequence). V was shortened by 1 base and J by 4 bases, with 10 bases between the two germline ends. The CDR3 covers 14 residues. The CDR3 loop is CASSLDMVAYGYTF. CDR3 sequence (DNA): TGTGCCAGCAGCTTAGATATGGTTGCCTATGGCTACACCTTC.

In the case of this clone: Within the sample, other DNA sequences also encode this same CDR3. V is TRBV27 and J is TRBJ2-7; D gene unclear. Trimming pared 9 bases from V and 2 bases from J, leaving 11 bases between. The CDR3 runs 12 residues. Germline lookup yields CDR1 MNHEY and CDR2 SMNVEV (reference sequence). The chain's CDR3 is CASGSGTYEQYF. The CDR3 coding sequence is TGTGCCAGTGGGTCGGGTACCTACGAGCAGTACTTC.

The chain couples TRBV14 to TRBJ2-1; no reliable D call. There are 14 residues in the CDR3. Germline V gene data show CDR1 as SGHDN and CDR2 as FVKESK. The ends were cut back, 0 bases at V and 4 bases at J, with 7 bases in the middle. The CDR3 DNA sequence: TGTGCCAGCAGCCAAGAAACGCTGTACAATGAGCAGTTCTTC. As protein: CASSQETLYNEQFF.

The chain's CDR3 is CASSLEIWTSGNNEQFF. As DNA, the CDR3 is TGTGCCAGCAGCTTAGAGATCTGGACTAGCGGGAACAATGAGCAGTTCTTC. This chain uses TRBV7-9 with TRBJ2-1; 12 bases are shared with TRBD2. V was clipped by 1 base and J by 5 bases; unmatched bases: 6. The CDR3 is 17 amino acids. The V gene's germline CDR1 is SEHNR and CDR2 FQNEAQ (reference sequence).

This clone has a single count. The chain couples TRBV29-1 to TRBJ2-5; maybe TRBD1 (6 bases). CDR1 is SQVTM and CDR2 is ANQGSEA in the germline V gene. Trimming left V 4 bases short and J 6 bases short, with 15 bases between. This CDR3 comprises 13 residues. CDR3 protein: CSVAGTISKTQYF. The CDR3 DNA reads TGCAGCGTTGCAGGGACAATCTCGAAGACCCAGTACTTC. The complete variable domain, with remaining parts taken from reference TRBV29-1 and TRBJ2-5, reads SAVISQKPSRDICQRGTSLTIQCQVDSQVTMMFWYRQQPGQSLTLIATANQGSEATYESGFVIDKFPISRPNLTFSTLTVSNMSPEDSSIYLCSVAGTISKTQYFGPGTRLLVL.

This clone was seen only a few times. The V call is TRBV5-6, the J call TRBJ1-5, with D perhaps TRBD1 (5 bases). CDR3 length: 14 residues. Looked up from germline, CDR1 is SGHDT and CDR2 is YYEEEE. Trimming pared 1 base from V and 6 bases from J, leaving 11 bases between. The CDR3 loop is CASSLRGAGQPQHF. CDR3 nucleotides: TGTGCCAGCAGCTTGCGAGGGGCGGGTCAGCCCCAGCATTTT.

With respect to this clone: The sample carries other DNA sequences with the same CDR3. The chain recombines TRBV6-1 with TRBJ2-7; 9 bases align to TRBD1. The CDR3 extends over 13 amino acids. V lost 6 bases to trimming and J lost 2 bases; unmatched junction nucleotides: 2. CDR1 MNHNS and CDR2 SASEGT come from the germline V gene. Here the CDR3 reads CASRGTGPYEQYF. CDR3 nucleotides: TGTGCCAGCAGGGGGACAGGGCCCTACGAGCAGTACTTC.

This chain joins TRBV5-1 and TRBJ2-6; D unclear. V was pared by 0 bases and J by 0 bases, with 7 bases between. Germline loops: CDR1 SGHRS, CDR2 YFSETQ. CDR3 length equals 16 residues. CDR3 sequence (DNA): TGCGCCAGCAGCTTGGATCGGCGCTCTGGGGCCAACGTCCTGACTTTC. Amino acids: CASSLDRRSGANVLTF.

The chain links TRBV18 to TRBJ1-2, with D maybe TRBD1 (5 bases). This CDR3 has 14 residues. Looked up from germline, CDR1 is KGHSH and CDR2 is LQKENI. Between the trimmed V and J ends, which lost 4 bases and 3 bases, there was a span of 12 bases. CDR3 DNA sequence: TGTGCCAGCTCACAGCAGGGCGACTACTATGGCTACACCTTC. Translating it yields CASSQQGDYYGYTF.

This clone is a singleton in its sample. The rearrangement joins TRBV15 to TRBJ2-3, with 7 nucleotides matching TRBD1. From germline, CDR1 is LNHNV and CDR2 YYDKDF (reference sequence). The length of the CDR3 is 17 residues. The V and J ends lost 3 bases and 0 bases, in that order; junction bases with no gene match: 9. The DNA of the CDR3 is TGTGCCACCAGCAGTGAAGACAGGGTCTATAGCACAGATACGCAGTATTTT. This sequence encodes CATSSEDRVYSTDTQYF. The variable domain in full, with the rest retrieved from reference TRBV15 and TRBJ2-3, is DAMVIQNPRYQVTQFGKPVTLSCSQTLNHNVMYWYQQKSSQAPKLLFHYYDKDFNNEADTPDNFQSRRPNTSFCFLDIRSPGLGDTAMYLCATSSEDRVYSTDTQYFGPGTRLTVL.

This clone came up a few times. The V call is TRBV28, the J call TRBJ1-2; a weak D match, TRBD1 (6 bases). Trimming left V 6 bases short and J 6 bases short, with 17 bases between. Germline-derived CDR1 and CDR2 are MDHEN and SYDVKM. The CDR3 is 14 amino acids. The CDR3 loop is CASSITGTLDGYTF. As DNA, the CDR3 is TGTGCCAGCAGCATTACAGGGACCCTTGATGGCTACACCTTC.

In this sample, this clone turned up a few times. The chain joins TRBV27 to TRBJ1-3; D is unclear. There are 16 residues in the CDR3. CDR1 MNHEY and CDR2 SMNVEV come from the germline V gene (reference sequence). Trimming pared 3 bases from V and 0 bases from J, leaving 12 bases between. CDR3 in DNA: TGTGCCAGCAGTTTGGACGGAGAATACTCTGGAAACACCATATATTTT. It translates to CASSLDGEYSGNTIYF.